This T cell receptor (beta chain) was identified during a study of blood T cell repertoires in COVID-19. The overall study: Researchers got acute and convalescent COVID-19 samples from the United States, Italy and Spain. The cDNA or gDNA used as material had been derived from T cells, B-cell-depleted T cells, or PBMCs.

Authors' processing steps: Amplifying reference gene primers gave estimates of nucleated cell counts. Sequenced by immunoSEQ multiplex PCR; TCRdb stores in-frame clones only, minus some. That table is the source of V, J and clone size, and D and trimming were worked out from the DNA. The sample has some 350,000 clones; around 84% are singletons. Trimming cost V 11 bases and J 3 bases; bases outside gene matches: 10. Germline V gives CDR1 SEHNR, CDR2 FQNEAQ (reference sequence). The CDR3 consists of 14 residues. What was sequenced was peripheral blood. The clonotype was recovered from a human donor in a cohort sampled during active COVID-19. The rearrangement joins TRBV7-9 to TRBJ2-3, with TRBD2 identical over 8 bases. The CDR3: CAAGAGGPTDTQYF. CDR3 bases: TGTGCCGCAGGGGCGGGAGGTCCAACAGATACGCAGTATTTT.